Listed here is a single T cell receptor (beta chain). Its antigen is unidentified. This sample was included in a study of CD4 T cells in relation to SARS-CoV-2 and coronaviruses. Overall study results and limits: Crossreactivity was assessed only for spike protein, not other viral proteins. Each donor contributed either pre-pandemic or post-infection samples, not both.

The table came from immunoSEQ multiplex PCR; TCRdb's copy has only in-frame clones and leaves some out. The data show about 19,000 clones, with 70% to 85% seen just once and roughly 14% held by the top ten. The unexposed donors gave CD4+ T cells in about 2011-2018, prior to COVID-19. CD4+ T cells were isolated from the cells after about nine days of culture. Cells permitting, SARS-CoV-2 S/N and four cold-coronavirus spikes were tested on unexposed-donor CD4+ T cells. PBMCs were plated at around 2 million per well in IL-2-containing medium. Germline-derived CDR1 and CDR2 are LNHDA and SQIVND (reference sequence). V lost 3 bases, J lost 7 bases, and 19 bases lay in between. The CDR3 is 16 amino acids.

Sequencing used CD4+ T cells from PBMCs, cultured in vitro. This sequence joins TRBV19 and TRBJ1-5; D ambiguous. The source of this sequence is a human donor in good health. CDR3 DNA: TGTGCCAGTAGTATCAACCCGGTGGGAATAAGGCAGCCCCAGCATTTT. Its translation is CASSINPVGIRQPQHF.